The source of this TCR beta chain is a study of cytomegalovirus exposure and HLA in healthy donors. Between the trimmed V and J ends, which lost 2 bases and 8 bases, there was a span of 16 bases. From germline, CDR1 is SGHDT and CDR2 YYEEEE. The CDR3 covers 14 residues. The PCR employed 60 Vbeta primers together with 13 Jbeta primers. The protocol was immunoSEQ multiplex PCR, while the TCRdb copy is restricted to in-frame clones and leaves out a portion. Of about 130,000 clones in the sample, approximately 80% were seen once. The chain uses TRBV5-6 and TRBJ1-2, with unresolved D. Material: PBMCs. The TCR originated in a female donor in good health and CMV-seropositive. CDR3 amino acids: CASSFARGDFGYTF. As DNA, the CDR3 is TGTGCCAGCAGCTTCGCCCGAGGCGACTTCGGCTACACCTTC.